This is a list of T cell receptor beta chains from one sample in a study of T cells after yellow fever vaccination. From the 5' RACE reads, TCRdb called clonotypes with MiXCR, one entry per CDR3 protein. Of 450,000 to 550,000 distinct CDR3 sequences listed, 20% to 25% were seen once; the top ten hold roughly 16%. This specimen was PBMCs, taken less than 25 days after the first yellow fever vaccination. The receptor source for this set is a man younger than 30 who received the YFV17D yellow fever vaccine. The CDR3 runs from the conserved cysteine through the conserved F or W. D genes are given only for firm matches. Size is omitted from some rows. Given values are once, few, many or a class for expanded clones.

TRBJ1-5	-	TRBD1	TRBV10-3	CAISATGQGNQPQHF	TGTGCCATCAGTGCGACAGGGCAGGGCAATCAGCCCCAGCATTTT
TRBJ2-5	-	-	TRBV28	CASSLRRGAPGTQYF	TGTGCCAGCAGTTTACGCCGCGGGGCCCCGGGGACCCAGTACTTC
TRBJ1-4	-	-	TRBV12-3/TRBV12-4	CASSQRDGNEKLFF	TGTGCCAGCAGTCAAAGGGACGGTAATGAAAAACTGTTTTTT
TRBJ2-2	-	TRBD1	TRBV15	CATSIWDRVPGELFF	TGTGCCACCAGCATATGGGACAGGGTCCCCGGGGAGCTGTTTTTT
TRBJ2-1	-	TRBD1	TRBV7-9	CASSSPGQGIGRNEQFF	TGTGCCAGCAGCTCACCGGGACAGGGGATAGGTAGGAATGAGCAGTTCTTC
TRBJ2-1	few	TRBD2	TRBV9	CASSDRDYPRDEQFF	TGTGCCAGCAGCGACCGGGACTACCCTAGGGATGAGCAGTTCTTC
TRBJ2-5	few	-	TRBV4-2	CASSQDRDSRGKTQYF	TGTGCCAGCAGCCAAGATCGGGATAGTAGGGGAAAGACCCAGTACTTC
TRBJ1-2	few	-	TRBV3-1	CASSQARTDESNYGYTF	TGTGCCAGCAGCCAAGCCCGGACGGACGAATCTAACTATGGCTACACCTTC
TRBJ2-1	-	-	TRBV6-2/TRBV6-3	CASRPDGSSYNEQFF	TGTGCCAGCAGACCCGACGGGAGCTCCTACAATGAGCAGTTCTTC
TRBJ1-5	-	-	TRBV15	CATSRDEGTQHF	TGTGCCACCAGCAGAGACGAAGGGACCCAGCATTTT
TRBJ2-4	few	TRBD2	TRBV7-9	CASSPQRLAEGKNIQYF	TGTGCCAGCAGCCCCCAAAGACTAGCCGAGGGCAAAAACATTCAGTACTTC
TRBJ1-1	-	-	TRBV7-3	CASSATGMNTEAFF	TGTGCCAGCAGCGCTACAGGGATGAACACTGAAGCTTTCTTT
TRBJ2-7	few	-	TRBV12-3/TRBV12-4	CASSGLSRSSYEQYF	TGTGCCAGCAGCGGACTAAGCCGAAGCTCCTACGAGCAGTACTTC
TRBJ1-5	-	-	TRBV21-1	CASSNVHRDRGLGNQPQHF	TGTGCCAGCAGCAATGTTCACCGGGACAGGGGGCTGGGCAATCAGCCCCAGCATTTT
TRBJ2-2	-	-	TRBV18	CASSRNRAADTGELFF	TGTGCCAGCTCACGGAACAGGGCGGCGGACACCGGGGAGCTGTTTTTT
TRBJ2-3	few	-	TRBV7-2	CASSSLLVKGWADTQYF	TGTGCCAGCAGCTCCCTGCTCGTGAAAGGGTGGGCAGATACGCAGTATTTT
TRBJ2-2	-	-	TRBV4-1	CASSQFFQGVPGELFF	TGCGCCAGCAGCCAATTTTTTCAAGGGGTCCCCGGGGAGCTGTTTTTT
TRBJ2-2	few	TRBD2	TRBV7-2	CASSLGGTSGATGELFF	TGTGCCAGCAGCTTAGGTGGGACTAGCGGGGCCACCGGGGAGCTGTTTTTT
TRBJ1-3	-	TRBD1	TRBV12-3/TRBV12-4	CASSPTGRDTIYF	TGTGCCAGCAGTCCGACAGGGCGGGACACCATATATTTT
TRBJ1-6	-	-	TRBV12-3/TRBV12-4	CASSLTPNSPLHF	TGTGCCAGCAGTTTAACCCCAAATTCACCCCTCCACTTT
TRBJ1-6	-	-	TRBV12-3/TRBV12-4	CASSFGQLNSPLHF	TGTGCCAGCAGTTTTGGACAGCTTAATTCACCCCTCCACTTT
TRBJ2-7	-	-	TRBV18	CASSQYMGPSSYEQYF	TGTGCCAGCTCACAGTATATGGGACCGAGCTCCTACGAGCAGTACTTC
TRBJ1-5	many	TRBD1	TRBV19	CASGEEAGGLNQPQHF	TGTGCCAGCGGGGAGGAGGCAGGGGGCTTAAATCAGCCCCAGCATTTT
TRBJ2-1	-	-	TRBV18	CASSPKLEYTAAYNEQFF	TGTGCCAGCTCACCAAAACTGGAGTATACAGCTGCCTACAATGAGCAGTTCTTC
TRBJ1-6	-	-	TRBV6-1	CASSRKPKNSPLHF	TGTGCCAGCAGCCGGAAGCCGAAGAATTCACCCCTCCACTTT
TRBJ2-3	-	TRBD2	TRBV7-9	CASSPGLAGDTDTQYF	TGTGCCAGCAGCCCGGGACTAGCGGGGGATACAGATACGCAGTATTTT
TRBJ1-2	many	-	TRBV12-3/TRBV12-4	CASSLNRGPYGYTF	TGTGCCAGCAGTTTAAATCGAGGGCCCTATGGCTACACCTTC
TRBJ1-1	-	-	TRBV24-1	CATSATEAFF	TGTGCCACCAGTGCGACTGAAGCTTTCTTT
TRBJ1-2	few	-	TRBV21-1	CASSKAPAGTNGYTF	TGTGCCAGCAGCAAAGCCCCCGCGGGCACTAATGGCTACACCTTC
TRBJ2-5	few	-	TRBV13	CASSFPPQRVPETQYF	TGTGCCAGCAGCTTTCCTCCACAGCGGGTGCCGGAGACCCAGTACTTC
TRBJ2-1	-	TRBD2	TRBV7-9	CASSPGGTTYNEQFF	TGTGCCAGCAGCCCCGGGGGGACGACCTACAATGAGCAGTTCTTC
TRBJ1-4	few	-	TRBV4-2	CASSQDSGGRNEKLFF	TGTGCCAGCAGCCAAGATTCCGGGGGGCGGAATGAAAAACTGTTTTTT